This T cell receptor (beta chain) is drawn from a study of T cell repertoires in cytomegalovirus infection. Study outcomes and limitations: Ex vivo, HLA-C-restricted CMV-specific TCR beta clonotypes prevailed over the rest of the response.

TCRdb reprocessed the reads via MiXCR and lists one record per CDR3 protein. The sample has 560,000 or so distinct CDR3 sequences; approximately 15% are singletons. On this clonotype itself: Its antigen is unidentified.

Trimming took off 8 bases at V and 5 bases at J, with 19 bases between the two ends. Germline CDR1 and CDR2: SEHNR and FQNEAQ (reference sequence). The CDR3 spans 15 residues. The J gene is TRBJ2-1, the V gene TRBV7-9; D gene ambiguous. Material: CD8+ T cells from PBMCs. The sequence was obtained from a human donor in good health (CMV status not recorded). Some clones in this sample may be carry-over from other donors' samples. CDR3 in DNA: TGTGCCAGCCGACTTAACGGATTATGGCACAATGAGCAGTTCTTC. It encodes CASRLNGLWHNEQFF.